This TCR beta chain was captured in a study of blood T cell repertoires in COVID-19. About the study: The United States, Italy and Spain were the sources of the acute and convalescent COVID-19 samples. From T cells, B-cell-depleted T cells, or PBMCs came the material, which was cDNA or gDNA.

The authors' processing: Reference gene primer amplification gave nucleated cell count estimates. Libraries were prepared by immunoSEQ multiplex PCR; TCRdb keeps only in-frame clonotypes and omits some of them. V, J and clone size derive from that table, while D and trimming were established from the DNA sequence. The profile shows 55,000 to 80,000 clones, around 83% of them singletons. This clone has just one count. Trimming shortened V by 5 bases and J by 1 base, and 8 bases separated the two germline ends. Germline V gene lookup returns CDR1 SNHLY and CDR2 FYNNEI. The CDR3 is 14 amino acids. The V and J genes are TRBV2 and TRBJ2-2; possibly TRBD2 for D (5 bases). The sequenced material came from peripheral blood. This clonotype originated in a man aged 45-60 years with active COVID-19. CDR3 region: CASSPSRNTGELFF. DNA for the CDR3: TGTGCCAGCAGTCCTAGCCGGAACACCGGGGAGCTGTTTTTT.